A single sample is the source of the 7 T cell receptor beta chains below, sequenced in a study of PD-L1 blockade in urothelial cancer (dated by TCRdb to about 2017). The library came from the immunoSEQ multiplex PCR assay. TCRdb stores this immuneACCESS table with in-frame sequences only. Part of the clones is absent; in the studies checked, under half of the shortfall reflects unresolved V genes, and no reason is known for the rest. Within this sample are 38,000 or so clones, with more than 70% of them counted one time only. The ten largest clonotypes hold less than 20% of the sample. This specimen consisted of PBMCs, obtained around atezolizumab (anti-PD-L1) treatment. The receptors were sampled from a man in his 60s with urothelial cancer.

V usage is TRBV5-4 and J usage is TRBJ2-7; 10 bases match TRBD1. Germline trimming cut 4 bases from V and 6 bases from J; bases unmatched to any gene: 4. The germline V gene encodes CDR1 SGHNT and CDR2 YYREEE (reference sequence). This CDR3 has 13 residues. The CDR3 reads CASSRGQGSEQYF. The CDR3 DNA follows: TGTGCCAGCAGCCGGGGACAGGGGAGCGAGCAGTACTTC. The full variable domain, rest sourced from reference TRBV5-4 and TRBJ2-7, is ETGVTQSPTHLIKTRGQQVTLRCSSQSGHNTVSWYQQALGQGPQFIFQYYREEENGRGNFPPRFSGLQFPNYSSELNVNALELDDSALYLCASSRGQGSEQYFGPGTRLTVT.

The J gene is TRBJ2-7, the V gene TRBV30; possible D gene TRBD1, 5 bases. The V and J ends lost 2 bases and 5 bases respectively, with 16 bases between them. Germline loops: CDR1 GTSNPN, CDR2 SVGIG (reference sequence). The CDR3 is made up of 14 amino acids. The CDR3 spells CAWSKKGVGNEQYF. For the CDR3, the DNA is TGTGCCTGGAGTAAGAAAGGGGTAGGGAACGAGCAGTACTTC. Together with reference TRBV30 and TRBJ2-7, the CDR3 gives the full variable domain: SQTIHQWPATLVQPVGSPLSLECTVEGTSNPNLYWYRQAAGRGLQLLFYSVGIGQISSEVPQNLSASRPQDRQFILSSKKLLLSDSGFYLCAWSKKGVGNEQYFGPGTRLTVT.

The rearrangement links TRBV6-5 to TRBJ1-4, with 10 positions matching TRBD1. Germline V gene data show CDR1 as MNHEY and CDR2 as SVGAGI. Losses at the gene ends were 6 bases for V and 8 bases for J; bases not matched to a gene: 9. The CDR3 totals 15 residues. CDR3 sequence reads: CASRGRDRGQEKLFF. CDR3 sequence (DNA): TGTGCCAGCAGGGGGCGTGACAGGGGGCAGGAAAAACTGTTTTTT.

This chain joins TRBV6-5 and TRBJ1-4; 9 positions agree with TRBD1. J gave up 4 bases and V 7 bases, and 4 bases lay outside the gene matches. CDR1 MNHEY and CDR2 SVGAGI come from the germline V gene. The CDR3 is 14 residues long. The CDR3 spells CASTPTGGNEKLFF. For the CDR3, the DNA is TGTGCCAGCACCCCGACAGGGGGTAATGAAAAACTGTTTTTT.

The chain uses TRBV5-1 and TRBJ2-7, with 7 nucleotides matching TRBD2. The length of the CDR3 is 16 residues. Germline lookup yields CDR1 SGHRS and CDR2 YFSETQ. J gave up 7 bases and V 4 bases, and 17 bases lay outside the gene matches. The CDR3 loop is CASSTYSGTTLLEQYF. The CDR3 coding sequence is TGCGCCAGCAGCACCTACTCCGGGACTACTCTACTTGAGCAGTACTTC.

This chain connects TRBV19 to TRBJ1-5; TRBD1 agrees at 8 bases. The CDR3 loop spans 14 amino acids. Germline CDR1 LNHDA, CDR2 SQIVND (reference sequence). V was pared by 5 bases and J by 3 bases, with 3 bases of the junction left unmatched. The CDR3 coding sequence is TGTGCCAGTAGTGAGACAGGGGTCAATCAGCCCCAGCATTTT. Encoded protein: CASSETGVNQPQHF.

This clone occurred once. CDR3 bases: TGTGCCAGTAGTACTCGACAGGGCTCCGTGGCCGGGGAGCTGTTTTTT. Its translation is CASSTRQGSVAGELFF. The V call is TRBV19, the J call TRBJ2-2, with 7 bases that match TRBD1. Looked up from germline, CDR1 is LNHDA and CDR2 is SQIVND (reference sequence). The V and J ends lost 4 bases and 6 bases, in that order; junction bases with no gene match: 11. The CDR3 has 16 residues.